The T cell receptor (beta chain) described here comes from a study of shared clonotypes between healthy human individuals. Among the donors, all were Caucasian adults who lived in Nashville, Tennessee. Data came from immunoSEQ multiplex PCR; TCRdb stores just in-frame clones and leaves some out. The top ten clones hold 0.3% to 0.4% of a sample with 2.3 million or so clones, over 85% of them seen once. Study-level results: Larger estimated richness was generally seen in naive subsets than in memory subsets.

Turning to this clone: Its specificity is not known.

Germline V gene data show CDR1 as SGHRS and CDR2 as YFSETQ. The CDR3 runs 17 residues. With 0 bases clipped from V and 8 bases from J, the junction kept 12 bases outside the gene matches. This chain joins TRBV5-1 and TRBJ2-1, with 9 positions matching TRBD2. This sequence originates from a man aged 18 to 30 in good health. Some clones in this sample may be carry-over from other donors' samples. Sequenced sample: naive CD4+ T cells from PBMCs. Subset denoted: CD45RA+ positively selected. CDR3 bases: TGCGCCAGCAGCTTGGCCCTTGGACTAGCGTTGGACTATGAGCAGTTCTTC. This encodes CASSLALGLALDYEQFF.